The subject of this entry is one T cell receptor beta chain. Antigen specificity is unknown. The CDR3 is 18 amino acids. V lost 6 bases and J lost 3; bases outside the gene matches: 13. Germline CDR1 and CDR2: SNHLY and FYNNEI. This entry comes from a study of neoadjuvant anti-PD-1 for oral cavity cancer. Study background: Patients without progression received a fourth nivolumab dose around day 43, then surgical resection on days 50-56.

The time point here: after neoadjuvant nivolumab, at surgical resection. Study conclusions and caveats: Each response group had just a few patients in TCR analyses.

The protocol was immunoSEQ multiplex PCR, while the TCRdb copy is restricted to in-frame clones and leaves out a portion. The repertoire holds about 68,000 clones, with 70% to 90% as singletons. The source was PBMCs, collected after nivolumab (anti-PD-1) treatment. V and J are TRBV2 and TRBJ2-3; TRBD2 aligns across 12 bases. The sequence derives from a person between 35 and 79 years old with oral cavity squamous cell carcinoma. CDR3 DNA sequence: TGTGCCAGCAGGGCTGGACTAGCGGGAAGGGAGGTTACAGATACGCAGTATTTT. It encodes CASRAGLAGREVTDTQYF.